These 5 T cell receptor beta chains were all obtained from the same sample, sequenced in a study of blood T cell repertoires in COVID-19 (TCRdb year 2020). Libraries came from the immunoSEQ multiplex PCR assay. Not all clones reach the TCRdb copy of this immuneACCESS table, which keeps in-frame sequences only. Checked studies attribute under half of the gap to unresolved V genes and leave the rest unexplained. Counted in this sample were around 60,000 clones; about 81% of them appeared once. 14% to 15% of the sample comes from the top ten. Sequencing was performed on peripheral blood. The receptors shown here come from a man at least 80 years old with acute or convalescent COVID-19.

This clone was recorded a few times. This rearrangement joins TRBV7-9 to TRBJ2-1, with a weak D call TRBD2 (7 bases). In germline, CDR1 is SEHNR, CDR2 FQNEAQ (reference sequence). This CDR3 comprises 14 residues. V lost 7 bases, J lost 15 bases, and 25 bases lay in between. The CDR3 reads CASTPPRTRRGGFF. CDR3 DNA: TGTGCCAGCACCCCACCAAGGACTAGGAGGGGGGGGTTCTTC.

The rearrangement links TRBV15 to TRBJ2-7, with a possible D match to TRBD2 (5 bases). CDR3 length: 12 residues. Germline V lookup: CDR1 LNHNV, CDR2 YYDKDF (reference sequence). Trimming cost V 1 base and J 7 bases, with 8 bases left between them. The CDR3 DNA reads TGTGCCACCAGCAGAGTACGGGAAGAGCAGTACTTC. The encoded protein is CATSRVREEQYF.

The CDR3 nucleotides are TGCAGCGTTGAATTTTACCAGGAGGATGGCTACACCTTC. It yields the protein CSVEFYQEDGYTF. The gene calls are TRBV29-1 and TRBJ1-2; the D is unclear. CDR3 length: 13 amino acids. Trimming shortened V by 2 bases and J by 6 bases, and 13 bases separated the two germline ends. Germline CDR1 reads SQVTM; CDR2 reads ANQGSEA.

The V call is TRBV2, the J call TRBJ2-7, with 7 nucleotides matching TRBD1. The germline gives CDR1 SNHLY, CDR2 FYNNEI. Trimming at V came to 4 bases and at J to 2 bases, leaving 2 bases not matched to a gene. This CDR3 has 13 residues. Here the CDR3 DNA reads TGTGCCAGCAGTGTGGGGACAGCCTACGAGCAGTACTTC. Translation: CASSVGTAYEQYF.

This rearrangement joins TRBV4-1 to TRBJ1-2, with a possible D match to TRBD1 (5 bases). The germline gives CDR1 MGHRA, CDR2 YSYEKL. V lost 0 bases to trimming and J lost 4 bases, with 15 bases between them. The CDR3 covers 16 residues. CDR3 protein: CASSQDTLDSFYGYTF. The CDR3 coding sequence is TGCGCCAGCAGCCAAGATACCCTTGACAGTTTCTATGGCTACACCTTC.